These 15 T cell receptor beta chains share one sample of origin, sequenced in a study of type 1 and type 2 diabetes patients. PCR was run on genomic DNA. The TCR beta CDR3 region was amplified using 30 forward and 13 reverse primers. Each CDR3 protein gets one entry after TCRdb re-called the multiplex PCR reads with MiXCR. Among 250,000 or so distinct CDR3 sequences listed, roughly 50% were seen once. Sequencing was done on a sample of peripheral blood mononuclear cells (PBMCs). These receptors were obtained from a man younger than 30 with type 2 diabetes.

J is TRBJ1-1 and V is TRBV2; D ambiguous. This CDR3 is 13 amino acids long. In germline, CDR1 is SNHLY, CDR2 FYNNEI. Trimming cost V 9 bases and J 1 base, with 12 bases left between them. Here the CDR3 reads CASAPDSNTEAFF. For the CDR3, the DNA is TGTGCCAGTGCCCCGGATTCGAACACTGAAGCTTTCTTT.

The gene calls are TRBV6-5 and TRBJ2-7, with 9 bases identical to TRBD2. The germline CDR1 and CDR2 sequences are MNHEY and SVGAGI. Germline trimming cut 6 bases from V and 2 bases from J; bases unmatched to any gene: 11. CDR3 size: 16 residues. The DNA for the CDR3 is TGTGCCAGCAGGGGGCTAGCGGGGACCAAAACCTACGAGCAGTACTTC. This gives the protein CASRGLAGTKTYEQYF.

CDR3 sequence (DNA): TGCAGTGCTAGAGATCAGGAGAAGCCTTACGAGCAGTACTTC. Encoded protein: CSARDQEKPYEQYF. This chain joins TRBV20-1 and TRBJ2-7; D remains ambiguous. The V and J ends lost 0 bases and 4 bases respectively, with 13 bases between them. The CDR3 has 14 amino acids. In germline, CDR1 is DFQATT, CDR2 SNEGSKA (reference sequence).

The chain employs TRBV4-1 and TRBJ2-5; possible D gene TRBD1, 5 bases. Gene TRBJ2-1 matches the end of the DNA better, so the J call may be wrong. The germline CDR1 and CDR2 sequences are MGHRA and YSYEKL. The CDR3 has 16 amino acids. The CDR3 loop is CASSQERGDSFHEQFF. In DNA form, the CDR3 reads TGCGCCAGCAGCCAAGAAAGGGGTGACAGTTTCCATGAGCAGTTCTTC.

The chain carries TRBV14 and TRBJ2-5; 7 bases match TRBD1. V gave up 4 bases and J gave up 4 bases; unmatched junction bases: 15. CDR1 is SGHDN, CDR2 FVKESK, per germline. This CDR3 contains 17 residues. CDR3 sequence reads: CASSPRMTGLVGETQYF. The DNA for the CDR3 is TGTGCCAGCAGCCCGCGCATGACAGGGCTCGTTGGAGAGACCCAGTACTTC.

The rearrangement links TRBV7-2 to TRBJ2-3; D assignment may be TRBD1 or TRBD2 (5 bases each). Germline lookup yields CDR1 SGHTA and CDR2 FQGNSA. The CDR3 is 17 amino acids. Between the trimmed V and J ends, which lost 5 bases and 2 bases, there was a span of 20 bases. The CDR3 here is CASSRTPGQIITDTQYF. DNA of the CDR3: TGTGCCAGCAGCCGGACACCGGGGCAGATCATCACAGATACGCAGTATTTT.

This clonotype has only a few counts. This chain joins TRBV12-3 or TRBV12-4 and TRBJ1-5; D call uncertain. This CDR3 is 14 amino acids long. V lost 6 bases and J lost 0, with 9 bases in between. The chain's CDR3 is CASSPGSSNQPQHF. In DNA, the CDR3 is TGTGCCAGCAGCCCGGGGAGTAGCAATCAGCCCCAGCATTTT.

The table lists this clonotype with a few counts. The chain recombines TRBV27 with TRBJ2-1, with no clear D. The germline gives CDR1 MNHEY, CDR2 SMNVEV (reference sequence). V was clipped by 4 bases and J by 10 bases, with 14 bases between them. CDR3 length equals 13 residues. In DNA, the CDR3 is TGTGCCAGCAGTTCAGGATTCAGGTCCGAGCAGTTCTTC. It encodes CASSSGFRSEQFF.

The gene calls are TRBV20-1 and TRBJ1-2; D perhaps matches TRBD1 (5 bases). This CDR3 has 13 residues. The V and J ends lost 6 bases and 7 bases respectively, with 18 bases between them. Germline V lookup: CDR1 DFQATT, CDR2 SNEGSKA (reference sequence). CDR3 sequence reads: CSAYGHGLPGYTF. The CDR3 DNA follows: TGCAGTGCCTACGGACACGGCCTTCCTGGCTACACCTTC.

The V call is TRBV7-3, the J call TRBJ1-6, with a weak D call TRBD1 (5 bases). Germline-derived CDR1 and CDR2 are SGHTA and FQGTGA. Trimming removed 5 bases at V and 5 bases at J, with 10 bases between. CDR3 length equals 14 residues. The CDR3 coding sequence is TGTGCCAGCAGCGCCTCAGGGAATAATTCACCCCTCCACTTT. It specifies CASSASGNNSPLHF.

Regarding this clonotype: At one of its ends the junction is not consistent with the germline gene, which may arise from a read error. The rearrangement joins TRBV29-1 to TRBJ1-3, with D perhaps matching TRBD1 (6 bases). Germline V lookup: CDR1 SQVTM, CDR2 ANQGSEA. The CDR3 runs to 15 residues. The CDR3 sequence is CGVTRQDYSGNTIYF. The CDR3 DNA reads as TGCGGCGTGACCCGACAGGACTACTCTGGAAACACCATATATTTT.

V usage is TRBV2 and J usage is TRBJ2-3, with D unresolved. The CDR3 length is 18 residues. The V gene's germline CDR1 is SNHLY and CDR2 FYNNEI. The ends were cut back, 8 bases at V and 0 bases at J, with 24 bases in the middle. The CDR3 DNA follows: TGTGCCAGCTTTGGGGTACACCAAGGATTGACTAGCACAGATACGCAGTATTTT. As protein: CASFGVHQGLTSTDTQYF.

This rearrangement joins TRBV19 to TRBJ1-2; 9 nucleotides align to TRBD1. The V gene end was trimmed by 2 bases and the J gene end by 2 bases; junction bases not matched to a gene: 6. Per germline, CDR1 LNHDA and CDR2 SQIVND (reference sequence). The CDR3 runs 16 residues. The CDR3 nucleotides read TGTGCCAGTAGTATACCTACCGGGACAGGGAACTATGGCTACACCTTC. This translates into CASSIPTGTGNYGYTF.

The CDR3 is CASSPPSSDSRNQPQHF. As DNA, the CDR3 is TGCGCCAGCAGCCCACCATCCTCGGACAGCCGAAATCAGCCCCAGCATTTT. V is TRBV4-1 and J is TRBJ1-5, with D perhaps matching TRBD1 (6 bases). This CDR3 contains 17 residues. Germline V CDR1 and CDR2: MGHRA, YSYEKL. Trimming stripped 4 bases from V and 4 bases from J, with 20 bases between.

This clonotype was seen a single time. The chain joins TRBV27 to TRBJ2-1; 8 nucleotides match TRBD1. The CDR3 is 20 residues long. Germline V lookup: CDR1 MNHEY, CDR2 SMNVEV (reference sequence). V lost 0 bases to trimming and J lost 0 bases; unmatched junction nucleotides: 13. The CDR3, as DNA: TGTGCCAGCAGTTTATCGATAGGGACAGGCACCCGGGGCTCCTACAATGAGCAGTTCTTC. Amino acids: CASSLSIGTGTRGSYNEQFF.